This TCR beta chain was profiled in a study of cytomegalovirus exposure and HLA in healthy donors (dated by TCRdb to about 2017). In the study overall: An earlier analysis of some 600 of the donors reported roughly 300 Gb of sequence data and around 120 million unique TCR beta sequences obtained from roughly 170 million T cells. An early release that covered about 600 HLA-typed donors contained around 330 gigabases of sequencing data and tens of millions of unique TCR sequences. Among the roughly 430 genotyped donors, about 85% belonged to the genetic ancestry cluster associated with self-reported Caucasian donors. The study was designed to test whether signatures of past pathogen exposure could be identified by cataloging public T cell receptors. The study profiled the T cell repertoires of around 700 subjects by immunosequencing and related them to cytomegalovirus serostatus. A separate validation cohort of about 110 different subjects was used in addition to the approximately 700-subject first cohort. The study combined high-throughput TCR immunosequencing, statistical association of individual TCRs with disease status, and machine learning to predict cytomegalovirus infection status. In a later analysis, previously published TCR beta repertoires from about 670 donors were re-analyzed and high-resolution HLA genotyping was added so that TCR occurrence patterns could be studied. The later analysis used no new phenotypic data to find candidate immune exposures, relying instead on TCR beta sequences and their occurrence across donors. An earlier analysis of about 620 of the donors applied high-throughput TCR beta sequencing to assess whether each TCR beta V gene segment acted as functional or pseudogenic. Alongside the repertoire data, information on donor age, sex, ethnicity and CMV serostatus was compiled. A later genetic analysis used genome-wide SNP genotypes for about three fifths of the 666 donors, treating that subset as a discovery cohort. All discovery cohort repertoires had been generated on a single sequencing platform. Both class I and class II loci were covered by HLA typing, at four-digit resolution. Typing coverage differed by locus: A, B, C, DRB1 and DQB1 were typed in roughly 620-630 donors, DQA1 in about 510, DPA1 in over 600, and DPB1 in 400 to 490. Because of strong linkage in the cohort, roughly five DR-DQ haplotypes were treated as single units for association and clustering. Among some 400 genotyped donors of the cohort, an average of approximately 220,000 unique TCR beta nucleotide sequences was sequenced per donor, of which about 19% were non-productive. The full study reports these points: A cluster of highly shared sequence variants was judged likely to represent a technical artifact of the sequencing pipeline. A further reported finding was that TCR beta sequences accurately predicted the HLA-A and HLA-B alleles for most subjects in the first cohort. According to a later analysis, parvovirus B19, influenza, CMV and Epstein-Barr virus appeared linked to several top co-occurrence clusters. Across donors, most TCR sequences were observed very rarely, whereas some public TCRs were present in many individuals. An association between a missense DCLRE1C variant and V-gene and J-gene trimming of TCR beta chains was found in a later genetic analysis and replicated in an independent cohort. When HLA alleles, especially DR and DQ, strongly co-occurred, attributing TCR associations to individual alleles was difficult. In an earlier analysis of more than 500 of the donors, most TCR beta V segments appeared in productive rearrangements about 87% or about 30% of the time, broadly matching IMGT annotations. In a later analysis, 16,951 TCR beta sequences were associated with specific HLA alleles at a false discovery rate of 0.05. Because HLA typing was unavailable for some donors at each locus, only the typed subset was used in association tests. For the cohort, immune exposure information was limited to CMV serostatus. A later genetic analysis reported fewer N-insertions in productive TCRs among donors in an Asian-associated ancestry cluster than the roughly 650-donor mean. According to a later analysis, TCR association rates differed among HLA loci, with DRB1 alleles showing the most associated TCRs and HLA-C alleles showing the fewest. Because counts were too low, under 20 rarely observed V segments, including chromosome 9 orphons, were left out of the earlier analysis of some 600 of the donors. Most CMV-associated TCR beta chains appeared to be HLA-restricted in a later analysis, and the HLA associations seemed to be driven largely by CMV exposure. In a later analysis, HLA-associated TCR beta chains showed more clonal expansion and lower generation probabilities than non-associated chains that were equally common. The 87-base-pair reads could not distinguish some IMGT-functional V segments, including TRBV6-2 and TRBV6-3, so those segments were excluded. A total of 150 to 200 TCR beta chains were listed by the study as associated with cytomegalovirus. In vitro tests confirmed that three of the cytomegalovirus-associated TCR beta chains recognize cytomegalovirus antigens. Cytomegalovirus status was reported to be diagnosed by the classifier with high specificity and sensitivity in both the original and validation cohorts. Only TCR beta chains were sequenced in this cohort, and the absence of alpha or paired-chain data limited detectable features. The authors suggested that the approach could potentially be extended to other disease states and immunological phenotypes. Linkage disequilibrium might explain the correlated functional status among segregating V segments, but an unknown experimental factor could not be excluded. Roughly uniform sequencing depth across donors was assumed in presence/absence analyses, although this assumption may not hold.

Library creation used the immunoSEQ multiplex PCR assay. For the multiplex PCR, a mixture combining 60 forward primers for TCR Vbeta segments and 13 reverse primers for TCR Jbeta segments was used. Amplification of the CDR3 region of rearranged TCR beta genes was performed with a multiplex PCR assay on genomic DNA. The Illumina HiSeq System was used to sequence the amplified TCR beta libraries as 87-base-pair reads. Processing in the source paper ran as follows. In a later analysis, 70 million to 95 million unique TCR beta chains were counted across the 650 to 750 repertoires, and roughly 11 million of these chains were shared by at least two donors. Raw reads were error-corrected and collapsed into unique sequences by a nearest-neighbor algorithm in which closely related sequences were merged to remove PCR and sequencing errors. Alignment of CDR3 sequences to IMGT reference sequences was used to assign V, D and J gene segments. Each retained sequence needed at least a six-nucleotide match to both a V gene segment and a J gene segment. A rearrangement was called productive if the CDR3 had no stop codons and remained in frame with V and J, and every other rearrangement was called non-productive. CDR3 was defined according to IMGT convention as the region running from the second conserved V-encoded cysteine to the conserved J-encoded phenylalanine. In an earlier analysis of more than 550 of the donors, sequences lacking an unambiguous match to a single V gene segment were excluded. An earlier analysis of approximately 590 of the donors called V segments functional above 56.7% productive rearrangements and segregating when the between-donor standard deviation exceeded 5%. A statistical classification framework was built for diagnosing cytomegalovirus status from the catalog of TCR beta chain sequences. In a later analysis, V and J genes were assigned by comparing TCR nucleotide sequences against IMGT/GENE-DB human TR gene sequences. In a later analysis, CDR3 sequences and most-parsimonious VDJ recombination scenarios were assigned using the TCRdist pipeline. In a later analysis, each TCR beta chain was defined by its CDR3 amino acid sequence together with its V-gene family, and reads without a unique V-gene family were excluded. In a later analysis, fewer than 600 highly shared, low-generation-probability nucleotide sequences were removed to address suspected cross-contamination and a sequencing artifact. In a later analysis, a clonal expansion index was calculated for each public chain from normalized within-repertoire ranks of inferred template counts. In a later analysis, generation probabilities were computed with a VDJ recombination model fitted to out-of-frame rearrangements, and the resulting probabilities were checked against IGoR. Hypergeometric tests were used in a later analysis to score TCR-TCR, TCR-HLA and TCR-CMV co-occurrence, with a repertoire-size bias correction applied to the TCR pairs. A later analysis estimated false discovery rates by permuting HLA or CMV assignments 20 times. A later analysis grouped co-occurring TCRs with DBSCAN, adding TCRdist sequence similarity when clustering within HLA-allele-positive subsets. Repertoires with fewer than 30,000 or more than 120,000 public chains were left out of co-occurrence clustering, as were five repertoires with anomalous nucleotide sharing. Entries here come from immuneACCESS through TCRdb and include only in-frame sequences with V and J called. Some clones fail to appear in such tables; in the studies checked, an unresolved V gene covers under half of the shortfall, and the cause of the remainder is unknown. V, J and clone size were drawn from that table, and D and trimming were deduced from the DNA. The sample table holds 150,000 to 200,000 clones, of which approximately 73% were seen once. More than 9% of the sample lies in the top ten.

Looking up the germline V gene (reference sequence) yields CDR1 SEHNR and CDR2 FQNEAQ. Measured from the cysteine to the phenylalanine, the CDR3 is 13 residues long. The only DNA kept is the CDR3, 39 bases in frame from the first base. Trimming takes 4 bases off V and 3 bases off J; junction bases not matched to a gene: 3. The cohort consisted of hundreds of healthy bone marrow donors. Cohort members were all nominally healthy when sampled, although unrecorded immune exposures were likely present. The donor tested CMV seropositive, placing the donor among the 250 to 300 seropositive members of the cohort. A peripheral blood sample was provided by each donor, and peripheral blood mononuclear cells were used for TCR beta sequencing. The Qiagen DNeasy Blood Extraction Kit was used to extract genomic DNA from the blood cell samples. About this clone itself: The antigen this receptor binds is unknown. No base-level quality is on record; no much larger clone is a single base apart.

This TCR was recovered from a man in his thirties or forties in good health and CMV-seropositive. The chain was built from TRBV7-9 and TRBJ2-7, and TRBD1 aligns with 7 junction nucleotides. Sequencing was carried out using PBMCs. The nucleotide sequence reads as follows: TGTGCCAGCAGCTCCCGGGACAGCTACGAGCAGTACTTC. It is translated as CASSSRDSYEQYF.